The text below deals with one TCR beta chain. From germline, CDR1 is SGHRS and CDR2 YFSETQ. V lost 4 bases, J lost 4 bases, and 7 bases stayed unmatched. The CDR3 contains 15 residues. This record belongs to a study of blood T cell repertoires in COVID-19. Study-level information: The cDNA or gDNA used as material had been derived from T cells, B-cell-depleted T cells, or PBMCs.

Produced via immunoSEQ multiplex PCR; TCRdb's table is partial and in-frame only. This sample has 150,000 to 200,000 clones; roughly 90% occur once, and the top ten carry over 15%. The rearrangement links TRBV5-1 to TRBJ1-2; the match to TRBD1 covers 10 bases. Sequencing was done on a sample of peripheral blood. The receptor comes from a man in his sixties with active or convalescent COVID-19. This CDR3 is CASSAGDRGTYGYTF. CDR3 nucleotide sequence: TGCGCCAGCAGCGCAGGGGACAGGGGCACCTATGGCTACACCTTC.